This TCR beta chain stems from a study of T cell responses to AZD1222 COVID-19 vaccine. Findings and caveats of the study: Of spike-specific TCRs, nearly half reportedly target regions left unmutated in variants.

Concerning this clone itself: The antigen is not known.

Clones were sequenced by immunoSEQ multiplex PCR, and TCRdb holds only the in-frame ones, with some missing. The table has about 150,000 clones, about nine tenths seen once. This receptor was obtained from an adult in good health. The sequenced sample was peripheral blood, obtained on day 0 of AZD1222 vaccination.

CDR3 protein: CASSLEARQNIQYF. The CDR3 region has the DNA TGTGCCAGCAGTTTGGAAGCTCGCCAAAACATTCAGTACTTC. V and J are TRBV28 and TRBJ2-4; D gene ambiguous. This CDR3 is built from 14 residues. The V and J ends lost 3 bases and 5 bases respectively, with 11 bases between them. Germline V gene lookup returns CDR1 MDHEN and CDR2 SYDVKM. Full variable domain (rest looked up from reference TRBV28 and TRBJ2-4): DVKVTQSSRYLVKRTGEKVFLECVQDMDHENMFWYRQDPGLGLRLIYFSYDVKMKEKGDIPEGYSVSREKKERFSLILESASTNQTSMYLCASSLEARQNIQYFGAGTRLSVL.